This T cell receptor (beta chain) is drawn from a study of cytomegalovirus exposure and HLA in healthy donors. Overall study findings and caveats: Later, an analysis showed that TCR beta chains associated with HLA were more clonally expanded than others that were equally common. It was confirmed in vitro that three of the CMV-associated chains were specific for CMV antigens. Segments of the TCR beta V type were, in most cases, productive about 90% or about 30% of the time in an earlier analysis.

This CDR3 has 15 residues. CDR1 and CDR2 (germline): KGHSH, LQKENI. V lost 3 bases to trimming and J lost 6 bases, with 18 bases between them. Regarding this clone: The antigen is not known.

PCR employed 60 Vbeta and 13 Jbeta primers. The method was immunoSEQ multiplex PCR; TCRdb's version includes in-frame clones alone and lacks a portion of them. Of under 140,000 clones in the sample, approximately 86% were seen once. Input material: PBMCs. The genes are TRBV18 and TRBJ2-7; possibly TRBD2 for D (6 bases). The clonotype comes from a middle-aged man in good health and CMV-seronegative. The CDR3: CASSPASTQGGEQYF. DNA for the CDR3: TGTGCCAGCTCACCCGCCTCCACTCAGGGAGGCGAGCAGTACTTC.